The next 10 T cell receptor beta chains were all read from a single sample in a study of blood T cells in healthy people across ages (dated by TCRdb to about 2015). Libraries were made using 5' RACE. A second PCR of roughly 7 to 11 cycles was performed with a sample-barcoded 5' primer and a J-beta primer mix. TCRdb applied fastp at Q25 and MiXCR to the public reads, then kept only in-frame beta chains. Every CDR3 protein is listed once, alongside the most common genes and DNA of its rows. The sample includes around 1,800,000 distinct CDR3 sequences, with approximately 39% observed a single time. Roughly 24% of the sample is held by the ten biggest clonotypes. Sequenced input: blood. The receptors here all came from a human donor in good health.

The chain links TRBV29-1 to TRBJ1-1; D gene ambiguous. CDR3 length equals 12 residues. Trimming shortened V by 7 bases and J by 3 bases, and 12 bases separated the two germline ends. Germline V CDR1 and CDR2: SQVTM, ANQGSEA. CDR3 bases: TGCAGCGGGCGGGGTTTAGACACTGAAGCTTTCTTT. Protein sequence: CSGRGLDTEAFF. Filled out from reference TRBV29-1 and TRBJ1-1, the complete variable domain reads SAVISQKPSRDICQRGTSLTIQCQVDSQVTMMFWYRQQPGQSLTLIATANQGSEATYESGFVIDKFPISRPNLTFSTLTVSNMSPEDSSIYLCSGRGLDTEAFFGQGTRLTVV.

V usage is TRBV7-9 and J usage is TRBJ2-7; D perhaps matches TRBD2 (5 bases). The DNA end lines up better with TRBJ2-5; the J call may be wrong. Germline V gene data show CDR1 as SEHNR and CDR2 as FQNEAQ (reference sequence). The CDR3 is 14 amino acids. The CDR3 DNA sequence: TGTGCCAGCAGCTTCGGACTTTATCCAGAGACCCAGTACTTC. Its protein is CASSFGLYPETQYF.

In regard to this clonotype: This is likely a read error, given that the CDR3 carries no conserved phenylalanine or tryptophan at its end. The rearrangement joins TRBV20-1 to TRBJ2-5; D is unclear. Germline V CDR1 and CDR2: DFQATT, SNEGSKA (reference sequence). The germline V and J ends were trimmed by 5 bases and 0 bases, with 7 bases remaining between them. The CDR3 consists of 12 residues. CDR3 coding DNA: TGCAGTGCTTCCGAAAACCAAGAGACCCAGTACTGC. Translating gives CSASENQETQYC.

The chain uses TRBV29-1 and TRBJ1-1; TRBD1 is a possible D gene (5 bases). Germline lookup yields CDR1 SQVTM and CDR2 ANQGSEA. This CDR3 is built from 14 residues. V was cut by 6 bases and J by 0 bases, with 14 bases left in between. The CDR3 sequence: CSVRGVGLNTEAFF. The CDR3 DNA follows: TGCAGCGTGCGAGGGGTTGGGCTGAACACTGAAGCTTTCTTT. Full variable domain (missing parts from reference TRBV29-1 and TRBJ1-1): SAVISQKPSRDICQRGTSLTIQCQVDSQVTMMFWYRQQPGQSLTLIATANQGSEATYESGFVIDKFPISRPNLTFSTLTVSNMSPEDSSIYLCSVRGVGLNTEAFFGQGTRLTVV.

This clonotype was found a few times. The rearrangement joins TRBV7-8 to TRBJ2-7, with D possibly being TRBD1 (6 bases). V dropped 2 bases and J dropped 4 bases, with 21 bases sitting between them. This CDR3 comprises 17 residues. Germline CDR1 is SGHVS and CDR2 is FQNEAQ. CDR3 in DNA: TGTGCCAGCAGCTTACCAAGTCGGACAGTGACTAAATACGAGCAGTACTTC. As protein: CASSLPSRTVTKYEQYF. Filled out from reference TRBV7-8 and TRBJ2-7, the complete variable domain reads GAGVSQSPRYKVAKRGQDVALRCDPISGHVSLFWYQQALGQGPEFLTYFQNEAQLDKSGLPSDRFFAERPEGSVSTLKIQRTQQEDSAVYLCASSLPSRTVTKYEQYFGPGTRLTVT.

This sequence joins TRBV20-1 and TRBJ2-7, with D perhaps matching TRBD2 (6 bases). V lost 2 bases, J lost 0 bases, and 8 bases lay in between. This CDR3 has 13 residues. Germline CDR1 is DFQATT and CDR2 is SNEGSKA (reference sequence). This CDR3 reads CSARPGASYEQYF. Written as DNA, the CDR3 is TGCAGTGCTAGACCGGGAGCCTCCTACGAGCAGTACTTC.

The gene calls are TRBV3-1 and TRBJ2-5; 14 positions agree with TRBD2. Germline V gene data show CDR1 as LGHDT and CDR2 as YNNKEL (reference sequence). V trimming: 4 bases; J trimming: 4 bases; junction bases outside the gene matches: 5. The CDR3 runs to 16 residues. The CDR3 loop is CASSPPGTSGGETQYF. The DNA of the CDR3 is TGTGCCAGCAGCCCTCCCGGGACTAGCGGGGGAGAGACCCAGTACTTC.

This clonotype was found a few times. One end of the junction varies from germline; a read error may be responsible. The rearrangement joins TRBV12-3 or TRBV12-4 to TRBJ2-3; D is perhaps TRBD2 (5 bases). The CDR3 contains 13 residues. The CDR3 bases are TGTGCCAGCAGTTTGGGGAGCACAGATGCGCAGTATTTT. Amino acids: CASSLGSTDAQYF.

The table lists this clonotype with a few counts. The DNA of the CDR3 is TGTGCCAGCAGTTACTCGTCTCAGGAGTATGGCTACACCTTC. Translation gives CASSYSSQEYGYTF. The chain has TRBV6-5 and TRBJ1-2; D unclear. Germline CDR1 MNHEY, CDR2 SVGAGI. Trimming took 0 bases from V and 5 from J, leaving 10 bases between them. This CDR3 contains 14 residues.

This clonotype was found a few times. The CDR3 region has the DNA TGTGCCAGCAGCCCCTCCCGGAACTATGGCTACACCTTC. Translated, it gives CASSPSRNYGYTF. The V gene is TRBV7-2, the J gene TRBJ1-2; D gene ambiguous. V lost 5 bases to trimming and J lost 2 bases, with 9 bases between them. Per germline, CDR1 SGHTA and CDR2 FQGNSA. The CDR3 runs 13 residues.